These T cell receptor beta chains were read from a single sample in a study of cytomegalovirus exposure and HLA in healthy donors. Clones were sequenced by immunoSEQ multiplex PCR, and TCRdb holds only the in-frame ones, with some missing. Its clone listing holds about 160,000 clones. Sequenced: PBMCs. These receptors were taken from an older woman in good health and CMV-seronegative. CDR3s include the opening cysteine and the closing phenylalanine or tryptophan. D genes are given only for firm matches.

>TRBJ2-7|NA|TRBV19
TGTGCCAGTTCCCCGAGATATCTGGTCGCCTACGAGCAGTACTTC
CASSPRYLVAYEQYF
>TRBJ1-1|NA|TRBV19
TGTGCCAGTAGTATAAGGGGCATGAACACTGAAGCTTTCTTT
CASSIRGMNTEAFF
>TRBJ2-5|TRBD2|TRBV18
TGTGCCAGCTCACCAGACGTAGCGGGAAAAGAGACCCAGTACTTC
CASSPDVAGKETQYF
>TRBJ2-3|TRBD2|TRBV9
TGTGCCAGCAGCGGACTACTAGCGGGAGGAGGAGATACGCAGTATTTT
CASSGLLAGGGDTQYF
>TRBJ1-2|NA|TRBV19
TGTGCCAGTAGTATAGCGTCAGGGGCGGGTTATGGCTACACCTTC
CASSIASGAGYGYTF
>TRBJ1-3|NA|TRBV5-1
TGCGCCAGCAGCCCACGGAGATCTTCTGGAAACACCATATATTTT
CASSPRRSSGNTIYF
>TRBJ2-5|NA|TRBV27
TGTGCCAGCAGTACCCTTGGGGACATGCAAGAGACCCAGTACTTC
CASSTLGDMQETQYF
>TRBJ2-3|NA|TRBV6-5
TGTGCCAGCACGGGGAGCACAGATACGCAGTATTTT
CASTGSTDTQYF
>TRBJ1-2|TRBD1|TRBV5-4
TGTGCCAGCAGTACGGGACAGCTATATGGCTACACCTTC
CASSTGQLYGYTF
>TRBJ1-2|NA|TRBV9
TGTGCCAGCAGCGTATCGGACATGCCCATTACCTATGGCTACACCTTC
CASSVSDMPITYGYTF
>TRBJ2-7|NA|TRBV7-2
TGTGCCAGCAGCTTCGGGGGAATTTCGATCGAGCAGTACTTC
CASSFGGISIEQYF
>TRBJ2-7|TRBD2|TRBV5-1
TGCGCCAGCAGCCAAACCGGGGGGGCTTACGAGCAGTACTTC
CASSQTGGAYEQYF
>TRBJ2-1|NA|TRBV11-1
TGTGCCAGCTCCCCCCGGCTAGGGAGTGAGCAGTTCTTC
CASSPRLGSEQFF
>TRBJ1-5|NA|TRBV14
TGTGCCAGCAGCCAAGAGTATCGGCAGGGCGGGAAATATAGCAATCAGCCCCAGCATTTT
CASSQEYRQGGKYSNQPQHF
>TRBJ2-6|NA|TRBV2
TGTGCCAGCAGATTTTCCAGCTCTGGGGCCAACGTCCTGACTTTC
CASRFSSSGANVLTF
>TRBJ1-2|NA|TRBV4-2
TGTGCCAGCAGCCAAGGAGAGGGCACTAACTATGGCTACACCTTC
CASSQGEGTNYGYTF
>TRBJ2-3|NA|TRBV7-6
TGTGCCAGCAGTCCTAAACTAGCCAGCACAGATACGCAGTATTTT
CASSPKLASTDTQYF
>TRBJ2-7|TRBD2|TRBV7-6
TGTGCCAGCGGTCTAGCGGGAGTGGGGCAGTACTTC
CASGLAGVGQYF
>TRBJ1-1|NA|TRBV30
TGTGCCTGGAGTGTACTGAGGAGTTCGGCCAACACTGAAGCTTTCTTT
CAWSVLRSSANTEAFF